A single sample is the source of the 15 T cell receptor beta chains below, sequenced in a study of T cell responses to AZD1222 COVID-19 vaccine. Generated by immunoSEQ multiplex PCR, the TCRdb table keeps only in-frame clones and is missing some. The sample includes about 130,000 clones, just over 85% of them seen just once. The sample here was peripheral blood, taken on day 0 of AZD1222 vaccination. These receptors all stem from an adult in good health.

This clone was seen a single time. The rearrangement uses TRBV12-5 and TRBJ1-2, with TRBD1 matching over 11 bases. CDR1 and CDR2 (germline): LGHNT, FRNRAP. Germline trimming cut 5 bases from V and 4 bases from J; bases unmatched to any gene: 3. The length of the CDR3 is 14 residues. Here the CDR3 DNA reads TGTGCTAGTGGTCCAGGACAGGGGGCCTATGGCTACACCTTC. Protein product: CASGPGQGAYGYTF.

V is TRBV10-2 and J is TRBJ1-3; TRBD1 is a possible D gene (6 bases). V lost 5 bases to trimming and J lost 3 bases, with 11 bases between them. Germline V gene lookup returns CDR1 WSHSY and CDR2 SAAADI. CDR3 size: 14 residues. The CDR3 protein is CASSLDRSGNTIYF. CDR3 coding DNA: TGCGCCAGCAGTCTGGACAGAAGTGGAAACACCATATATTTT.

J is TRBJ2-1 and V is TRBV29-1; the match to TRBD1 covers 8 bases. After removal of 8 bases from V and 4 bases from J, the junction contained 10 bases not matched to a gene. The germline gives CDR1 SQVTM, CDR2 ANQGSEA. The CDR3 loop spans 14 amino acids. CDR3 loop: CSPRTGRNYNEQFF. Written as DNA, the CDR3 is TGCAGCCCGAGGACAGGGCGTAATTACAATGAGCAGTTCTTC.

The chain combines TRBV28 with TRBJ1-4; 7 bases map to TRBD1. This CDR3 has 15 amino acids. V was pared by 5 bases and J by 2 bases, with 5 bases of the junction left unmatched. Per the germline V gene, CDR1 is MDHEN and CDR2 is SYDVKM. The CDR3 nucleotides are TGTGCCAGCAGTGATAACAGGGGTACTAATGAAAAACTGTTTTTT. Translation gives CASSDNRGTNEKLFF.

In this sample, this clone turned up once. The junction shows a germline mismatch at one end, possibly a read error. The rearrangement uses TRBV19 and TRBJ2-3; the D gene is possibly TRBD1 (5 bases). This CDR3 comprises 13 residues. From germline, CDR1 is LNHDA and CDR2 SQIVND (reference sequence). CDR3 in amino acids: CAGSIQGTDTQYF. Here the CDR3 DNA reads TGTGCCGGTAGTATTCAGGGTACAGATACGCAGTATTTT.

The chain couples TRBV15 to TRBJ1-3, with D possibly TRBD1 on 5 matching bases. Trimming shortened V by 4 bases and J by 0 bases, and 10 bases separated the two germline ends. This CDR3 region has 15 residues. Germline lookup yields CDR1 LNHNV and CDR2 YYDKDF (reference sequence). The CDR3 loop is CATSITGVSGNTIYF. CDR3 DNA: TGTGCCACCAGCATAACAGGCGTCTCTGGAAACACCATATATTTT.

J is TRBJ2-2 and V is TRBV15; D is perhaps TRBD1 (6 bases). Deletions cut 2 bases from V and 3 bases from J, with 7 bases between. The germline CDR1 and CDR2 sequences are LNHNV and YYDKDF (reference sequence). The CDR3 runs to 14 residues. The CDR3 nucleotides are TGTGCCACCAGCAGAACAGGGCACACCGGGGAGCTGTTTTTT. Protein sequence: CATSRTGHTGELFF.

The chain is built from TRBV9 and TRBJ2-3; D is perhaps TRBD2 (5 bases). Trimming stripped 4 bases from V and 4 bases from J, with 13 bases between. Germline V CDR1 and CDR2: SGDLS, YYNGEE. The CDR3 contains 14 residues. Here the CDR3 DNA reads TGTGCCAGCAGCCCTTGGTCCGGGGCAGATACGCAGTATTTT. Its protein product is CASSPWSGADTQYF.

V usage is TRBV27 and J usage is TRBJ2-1; 9 nucleotides match TRBD1. V shed 5 bases and J 7 bases; nucleotides not matched to a gene: 3. CDR1 is MNHEY, CDR2 SMNVEV, per germline (reference sequence). This CDR3 is built from 13 residues. CDR3 residues: CASSGTGINEQFF. CDR3 nucleotides: TGTGCCAGCAGTGGGACAGGGATAAATGAGCAGTTCTTC.

This chain joins TRBV5-1 and TRBJ2-5; 7 bases are a match to TRBD2. The germline V gene has CDR1 SGHRS and CDR2 YFSETQ. V was clipped by 5 bases and J by 5 bases; unmatched bases: 12. CDR3 length equals 15 residues. CDR3 residues: CASRLAGRSEETQYF. In nucleotides, the CDR3 is TGCGCCAGCAGGTTAGCGGGTCGTTCCGAGGAGACCCAGTACTTC.

This chain links TRBV7-3 with TRBJ1-1, with D possibly being TRBD1 (6 bases). The CDR3 runs 15 residues. Germline V CDR1 and CDR2: SGHTA, FQGTGA. Trimming stripped 2 bases from V and 3 bases from J, with 13 bases between. CDR3 nucleotides: TGTGCCAGCAGCTTAGATCGGGGGCGAGACACTGAAGCTTTCTTT. It encodes CASSLDRGRDTEAFF.

This chain connects TRBV11-2 to TRBJ2-3, with D tentatively TRBD1 (6 bases). Trimming shortened V by 4 bases and J by 3 bases, and 17 bases separated the two germline ends. Germline V gene data show CDR1 as SGHAT and CDR2 as FQNNGV. This CDR3 contains 16 residues. CDR3 sequence: CASSSYRSRGTDTQYF. In DNA form, the CDR3 reads TGTGCCAGCAGCTCCTACAGGTCCAGGGGAACAGATACGCAGTATTTT.

V and J are TRBV5-1 and TRBJ1-4; 11 nucleotides line up with TRBD1. CDR1 is SGHRS and CDR2 is YFSETQ in the germline V gene. V lost 4 bases and J lost 5; bases outside the gene matches: 10. This CDR3 spans 17 amino acids. CDR3 in amino acids: CASSAGTGGAENEKLFF. In DNA form, the CDR3 reads TGCGCCAGCAGCGCCGGGACAGGGGGTGCTGAGAATGAAAAACTGTTTTTT.

The chain links TRBV12-3 or TRBV12-4 to TRBJ1-5, with D unresolved. Trimming removed 2 bases from V and 2 bases from J, with 4 bases in between. The CDR3 is 13 amino acids. The CDR3 loop is CASSLLRNQPQHF. CDR3 DNA sequence: TGTGCCAGCAGTTTACTGCGCAATCAGCCCCAGCATTTT.

The J gene is TRBJ2-3, the V gene TRBV7-2; 10 bases line up with TRBD2. The germline gives CDR1 SGHTA, CDR2 FQGNSA. With 5 bases clipped from V and 4 bases from J, the junction kept 6 bases outside the gene matches. The CDR3 loop spans 15 amino acids. The CDR3 reads CASSTLAGVADTQYF. CDR3 DNA sequence: TGTGCCAGCAGCACCCTAGCGGGAGTGGCAGATACGCAGTATTTT.